Presented here are 19 T cell receptor beta chains from one specimen sequenced in a study of PD-1 blockade in mismatch repair-deficient tumors. The protocol was immunoSEQ multiplex PCR, while the TCRdb copy is restricted to in-frame clones and leaves out a portion. The data show more than 30,000 clones, about 88% seen once. This specimen consisted of peripheral blood, obtained about 80 weeks after starting pembrolizumab. These receptors all come from an adult with mismatch repair-deficient cancer.

The V and J genes are TRBV6-1 and TRBJ2-7; 7 nucleotides agree with TRBD2. Trimming cost V 3 bases and J 4 bases; bases outside gene matches: 0. CDR3 length: 12 residues. Germline CDR1 reads MNHNS; CDR2 reads SASEGT. CDR3 DNA sequence: TGTGCCAGCAGTGAGGGGGGGTACGAGCAGTACTTC. Encoded protein: CASSEGGYEQYF.

This chain uses TRBV5-4 with TRBJ2-7; 11 positions agree with TRBD2. The V segment lost 0 bases and the J segment 0 bases; nucleotides outside the gene matches: 2. Germline lookup yields CDR1 SGHNT and CDR2 YYREEE (reference sequence). CDR3 size: 16 residues. The CDR3 DNA reads as TGTGCCAGCAGCTTGGTTACTAGCGGGGGCTCCTACGAGCAGTACTTC. Translated, it gives CASSLVTSGGSYEQYF.

The V call is TRBV7-3, the J call TRBJ1-1, with 7 bases that match TRBD1. The CDR3 spans 15 residues. Germline V lookup: CDR1 SGHTA, CDR2 FQGTGA. V lost 5 bases and J lost 1; bases outside the gene matches: 7. CDR3 coding DNA: TGTGCCAGCAGCCCCCAGGGGGGGTCGAACACTGAAGCTTTCTTT. This gives the protein CASSPQGGSNTEAFF.

The chain recombines TRBV6-5 with TRBJ2-1; D call uncertain. CDR3 length equals 11 residues. V gave up 7 bases and J gave up 6 bases, with 7 bases separating them. Germline V CDR1 and CDR2: MNHEY, SVGAGI. CDR3 nucleotide sequence: TGTGCCAGCATAAAGAGCAATGAGCAGTTCTTC. Its translation is CASIKSNEQFF.

This clone was found once. The rearrangement joins TRBV9 to TRBJ2-3, with D hard to call. The CDR3 is made up of 15 amino acids. Germline loops: CDR1 SGDLS, CDR2 YYNGEE. Trimming took off 0 bases at V and 1 base at J, with 9 bases between the two ends. The DNA of the CDR3 is TGTGCCAGCAGCGTAGGAGTATTCGGCACAGATACGCAGTATTTT. It codes for CASSVGVFGTDTQYF.

The chain uses TRBV18 and TRBJ2-7, with unresolved D. The CDR3 is made up of 13 amino acids. Trimming pared 2 bases from V and 5 bases from J, leaving 10 bases between. CDR1 is KGHSH and CDR2 is LQKENI in the germline V gene. The CDR3 coding sequence is TGTGCCAGCTCACCAGGGAACCTCCACGAGCAGTACTTC. Residues: CASSPGNLHEQYF.

The V gene is TRBV6-1, the J gene TRBJ1-1; D is unresolved. Germline V gene sequence: CDR1 MNHNS, CDR2 SASEGT. V was pared by 5 bases and J by 4 bases, with 17 bases between. The CDR3 totals 15 residues. CDR3: CASSIVPPEGTEAFF. DNA of the CDR3: TGTGCCAGCAGTATAGTCCCCCCCGAGGGCACTGAAGCTTTCTTT.

The rearrangement joins TRBV6-5 to TRBJ1-2; D is undetermined. The CDR3 has 11 residues. Germline V CDR1 and CDR2: MNHEY, SVGAGI. Trimming took 5 bases from V and 8 from J, leaving 9 bases between them. Here the CDR3 reads CASSGSLGYTF. As DNA, the CDR3 is TGTGCCAGCAGTGGGTCGTTGGGCTACACCTTC.

This clone was counted a single time. The J gene is TRBJ2-7, the V gene TRBV5-6; D not certain. Germline V CDR1 and CDR2: SGHDT, YYEEEE. The CDR3 has 14 amino acids. Trimming pared 0 bases from V and 2 bases from J, leaving 9 bases between. The DNA for the CDR3 is TGTGCCAGCAGCTTGGGCCTAGGTACCTACGAGCAGTACTTC. Amino acid sequence: CASSLGLGTYEQYF.

Notes on this clone: Other DNA sequences in the sample encode the same CDR3. The chain uses TRBV9 and TRBJ2-1, with 9 bases aligning to TRBD2. This CDR3 spans 17 amino acids. Germline V gene data show CDR1 as SGDLS and CDR2 as YYNGEE. V shed 4 bases, J shed 4 bases, and the junction held 12 bases outside the gene matches. DNA of the CDR3: TGTGCCAGCAGCAAGCTTAGCGGGAGTCTCCAATACAATGAGCAGTTCTTC. Its protein is CASSKLSGSLQYNEQFF.

This clone occurred a few times. J is TRBJ1-4 and V is TRBV7-2; 7 bases are shared with TRBD1. The germline CDR1 and CDR2 sequences are SGHTA and FQGNSA. The CDR3 totals 14 residues. J was trimmed by 8 bases and V by 6 bases; bases with no gene match: 9. The CDR3 nucleotides are TGTGCCAGCAGGGAGGGGGCAAGCACGGAAAAACTGTTTTTT. It encodes CASREGASTEKLFF.

The chain couples TRBV2 to TRBJ2-3; D call uncertain. V was trimmed by 6 bases and J by 0 bases, leaving 10 bases between them. The CDR3 totals 14 residues. Per the germline V gene, CDR1 is SNHLY and CDR2 is FYNNEI. The CDR3 reads CASSQATSTDTQYF. Written as DNA, the CDR3 is TGTGCCAGCAGCCAAGCGACTAGCACAGATACGCAGTATTTT.

The J gene is TRBJ2-5, the V gene TRBV12-5, with 7 bases identical to TRBD2. V shed 3 bases and J 5 bases; nucleotides not matched to a gene: 3. Germline CDR1 and CDR2: LGHNT and FRNRAP. The CDR3 contains 13 residues. The CDR3 coding sequence is TGTGCTAGTGGTTTCGGGGGAGGGGAGACCCAGTACTTC. Its translation is CASGFGGGETQYF. Full variable domain (remainder filled in from reference TRBV12-5 and TRBJ2-5): DARVTQTPRHKVTEMGQEVTMRCQPILGHNTVFWYRQTMMQGLELLAYFRNRAPLDDSGMPKDRFSAEMPDATLATLKIQPSEPRDSAVYFCASGFGGGETQYFGPGTRLLVL.

The chain combines TRBV6-5 with TRBJ2-3; 10 bases line up with TRBD2. The germline CDR1 and CDR2 sequences are MNHEY and SVGAGI. This CDR3 spans 16 amino acids. With V trimmed by 2 bases and J by 3 bases, 5 bases remained unmatched. CDR3 amino acids: CASSYAASGSTDTQYF. CDR3 DNA: TGTGCCAGCAGTTACGCGGCTAGCGGGAGTACAGATACGCAGTATTTT.

This clone has more than one count but fewer than ten. The chain is built from TRBV9 and TRBJ1-3; 8 nucleotides agree with TRBD1. V lost 0 bases, J lost 2 bases, and 1 base stayed unmatched. The CDR3 contains 15 residues. Per germline, CDR1 SGDLS and CDR2 YYNGEE. The CDR3 nucleotides are TGTGCCAGCAGCGTAGGGACAGGGACTGGAAACACCATATATTTT. Its translation: CASSVGTGTGNTIYF.

V gene TRBV6-5 combines with J gene TRBJ1-2; a possible D gene is TRBD1 (5 bases). The ends were cut back, 7 bases at V and 7 bases at J, with 16 bases in the middle. The CDR3 totals 13 residues. CDR1 is MNHEY, CDR2 SVGAGI, per germline. CDR3 coding DNA: TGTGCCAGCACCCGGGACGGAAAAGTTGGCTACACCTTC. It translates to CASTRDGKVGYTF.

This clone has more than one count but fewer than ten. The genes are TRBV27 and TRBJ2-7; 9 bases map to TRBD1. The CDR3 runs to 14 residues. Germline assignment: CDR1 MNHEY and CDR2 SMNVEV (reference sequence). The V segment lost 3 bases and the J segment 4 bases; nucleotides outside the gene matches: 4. The CDR3 protein is CASSLTGGLYEQYF. The CDR3 coding sequence is TGTGCCAGCAGTTTGACAGGGGGACTATACGAGCAGTACTTC.

The chain joins TRBV9 to TRBJ2-6; D is uncertain. Germline CDR1 reads SGDLS; CDR2 reads YYNGEE. Trimming shortened V by 0 bases and J by 0 bases, and 4 bases separated the two germline ends. The CDR3 length is 15 residues. CDR3 nucleotides: TGTGCCAGCAGCGTAGATGCCTCTGGGGCCAACGTCCTGACTTTC. It yields the protein CASSVDASGANVLTF.

The chain carries TRBV6-6 and TRBJ1-2, with no clear D. Germline loops: CDR1 MNHNY, CDR2 SVGAGI (reference sequence). V gave up 0 bases and J gave up 4 bases, with 6 bases separating them. The CDR3 is 13 residues long. Here the CDR3 reads CASSYSGIYGYTF. The DNA for the CDR3 is TGTGCCAGCAGTTACTCGGGGATCTATGGCTACACCTTC.